These 16 T cell receptor beta chains share one sample of origin, sequenced in a study of blood T cell repertoires in COVID-19. Using immunoSEQ multiplex PCR, the repertoire was profiled, and TCRdb retains in-frame clones only, with some absent. The sample carries about 240,000 clones, 86% recorded once. Source material: peripheral blood. All receptors derive from a man older than 75 with acute or convalescent COVID-19.

The CDR3 spells CASSLEAPWRTNTEAFF. In nucleotides, the CDR3 is TGTGCCAGCAGCTTAGAAGCCCCTTGGAGGACCAACACTGAAGCTTTCTTT. The chain joins TRBV7-2 to TRBJ1-1; D gene unclear. This CDR3 contains 17 residues. V dropped 1 base and J dropped 2 bases, with 17 bases sitting between them. Per the germline V gene, CDR1 is SGHTA and CDR2 is FQGNSA.

V and J are TRBV2 and TRBJ2-2, with 14 bases matching TRBD2. CDR1 and CDR2 (germline): SNHLY, FYNNEI. The CDR3 covers 16 residues. J gave up 5 bases and V 7 bases, and 6 bases lay outside the gene matches. CDR3 loop: CASTPGTSGGTGELFF. CDR3 DNA sequence: TGTGCCAGCACCCCAGGGACTAGCGGGGGTACCGGGGAGCTGTTTTTT.

CDR3 in amino acids: CASSLERDSGSYEQYF. The CDR3 DNA is TGTGCCAGCAGCTTAGAACGGGATAGCGGTTCCTACGAGCAGTACTTC. The chain carries TRBV13 and TRBJ2-7; D perhaps matches TRBD2 (6 bases). The CDR3 is made up of 16 amino acids. The ends were cut back, 1 base at V and 1 base at J, with 14 bases in the middle. Per the germline V gene, CDR1 is PRHDT and CDR2 is FYEKMQ (reference sequence).

DNA for the CDR3: TGTGCCAGTACGACTAGCGGGGTCACAGATACGCAGTATTTT. This sequence encodes CASTTSGVTDTQYF. The chain employs TRBV6-5 and TRBJ2-3, with 11 bases that match TRBD2. From germline, CDR1 is MNHEY and CDR2 SVGAGI. V lost 9 bases, J lost 2 bases, and 4 bases stayed unmatched. There are 14 residues in the CDR3.

The chain carries TRBV4-2 and TRBJ1-5, with TRBD1 matching over 7 bases. Germline loops: CDR1 LGHNA, CDR2 YNFKEQ. The trim removed 2 bases at V and 1 base at J, leaving 2 bases unmatched. CDR3 length: 15 amino acids. CDR3 in amino acids: CASSQTGESNQPQHF. CDR3 sequence (DNA): TGTGCCAGCAGCCAAACAGGGGAGAGCAATCAGCCCCAGCATTTT.

The chain joins TRBV7-6 to TRBJ1-5; the match to TRBD1 covers 9 bases. The trim removed 5 bases at V and 1 base at J, leaving 6 bases unmatched. Per germline, CDR1 SGHVS and CDR2 FNYEAQ. The CDR3 sequence is 16 residues long. CDR3 coding DNA: TGTGCCAGCAGCCCCGGACAGGGGATAAGCAATCAGCCCCAGCATTTT. This sequence encodes CASSPGQGISNQPQHF.

In nucleotides, the CDR3 is TGCGCCAGCAGCTTGGGCGATCCCAACACCGGGGAGCTGTTTTTT. It is translated as CASSLGDPNTGELFF. The chain has TRBV5-1 and TRBJ2-2, with D hard to call. The CDR3 is 15 amino acids. CDR1 SGHRS and CDR2 YFSETQ come from the germline V gene. Trimming pared 0 bases from V and 2 bases from J, leaving 8 bases between.

The V and J genes are TRBV28 and TRBJ1-1; D not resolved. V gave up 8 bases and J gave up 1 base, with 11 bases separating them. CDR1 is MDHEN, CDR2 SYDVKM, per germline. CDR3 length: 13 residues. The CDR3 loop reads CASCTVQNTEAFF. CDR3 DNA: TGTGCCAGCTGTACCGTACAGAACACTGAAGCTTTCTTT.

This chain joins TRBV12-3 or TRBV12-4 and TRBJ2-3; no clear D. CDR3 length: 13 residues. The ends were cut back, 6 bases at V and 3 bases at J, with 10 bases in the middle. In DNA, the CDR3 is TGTGCCAGCAGCCGTACACGTACAGATACGCAGTATTTT. Its protein is CASSRTRTDTQYF.

The rearrangement links TRBV7-8 to TRBJ2-2, with 7 bases matching TRBD1. Germline V lookup: CDR1 SGHVS, CDR2 FQNEAQ. V lost 5 bases, J lost 5 bases, and 2 bases stayed unmatched. The CDR3 sequence is 13 residues long. In DNA form, the CDR3 reads TGTGCCAGCAGCCCCAGGGGGACCGGGGAGCTGTTTTTT. It encodes CASSPRGTGELFF.

V usage is TRBV25-1 and J usage is TRBJ1-5, with 10 bases aligning to TRBD1. This CDR3 comprises 14 residues. Germline-derived CDR1 and CDR2 are MGHDK and SYGVNS. J was trimmed by 2 bases and V by 6 bases; bases with no gene match: 1. CDR3 DNA sequence: TGTGCCAGCAGCGGGACAGGGGGCAATCAGCCCCAGCATTTT. It yields the protein CASSGTGGNQPQHF.

The V call is TRBV5-1, the J call TRBJ2-1, with D possibly matching TRBD2 (5 bases). Trimming took 0 bases from V and 4 from J, leaving 11 bases between them. The CDR3 runs to 15 residues. The germline CDR1 and CDR2 sequences are SGHRS and YFSETQ. This chain's CDR3 is CASSLARAAYNEQFF. The DNA for the CDR3 is TGCGCCAGCAGCTTGGCGAGGGCGGCATACAATGAGCAGTTCTTC.

This chain connects TRBV7-9 to TRBJ2-7, with D possibly matching TRBD2 (7 bases). Looked up from germline, CDR1 is SEHNR and CDR2 is FQNEAQ (reference sequence). The CDR3 is made up of 14 amino acids. V shed 5 bases and J shed 4 bases, with 15 bases lying between them. CDR3 DNA: TGTGCCAGCAGCAGAACCGGGGGGCCGTACGAGCAGTACTTC. Protein product: CASSRTGGPYEQYF.

Comments on this clone: One end of the junction is discordant with germline, which a read error may explain. The chain is built from TRBV12-3 or TRBV12-4 and TRBJ1-4, with a possible D match to TRBD1 (5 bases). The CDR3 has 13 amino acids. In DNA form, the CDR3 reads TGTACCAGCAGTCCTCGGGGGGATCGGAGACTGTTTTTT. This codes for CTSSPRGDRRLFF.

V gene TRBV28 combines with J gene TRBJ1-2; D gene ambiguous. Trimming took 4 bases from V and 5 from J, leaving 17 bases between them. Germline-derived CDR1 and CDR2 are MDHEN and SYDVKM. The CDR3 has 15 amino acids. The CDR3 is CASSSSPQARYGYTF. CDR3 nucleotide sequence: TGTGCCAGCAGTTCCTCTCCGCAAGCCCGGTATGGCTACACCTTC.

This clone was picked up one time. This sequence joins TRBV4-1 and TRBJ2-5; the match to TRBD1 covers 8 bases. Germline trimming cut 2 bases from V and 1 base from J; bases unmatched to any gene: 6. The CDR3 spans 16 residues. Germline CDR1 is MGHRA and CDR2 is YSYEKL. Written as DNA, the CDR3 is TGCGCCAGCAGCCAACACCCTGACAGGGGCCAAGAGACCCAGTACTTC. Its translation: CASSQHPDRGQETQYF.